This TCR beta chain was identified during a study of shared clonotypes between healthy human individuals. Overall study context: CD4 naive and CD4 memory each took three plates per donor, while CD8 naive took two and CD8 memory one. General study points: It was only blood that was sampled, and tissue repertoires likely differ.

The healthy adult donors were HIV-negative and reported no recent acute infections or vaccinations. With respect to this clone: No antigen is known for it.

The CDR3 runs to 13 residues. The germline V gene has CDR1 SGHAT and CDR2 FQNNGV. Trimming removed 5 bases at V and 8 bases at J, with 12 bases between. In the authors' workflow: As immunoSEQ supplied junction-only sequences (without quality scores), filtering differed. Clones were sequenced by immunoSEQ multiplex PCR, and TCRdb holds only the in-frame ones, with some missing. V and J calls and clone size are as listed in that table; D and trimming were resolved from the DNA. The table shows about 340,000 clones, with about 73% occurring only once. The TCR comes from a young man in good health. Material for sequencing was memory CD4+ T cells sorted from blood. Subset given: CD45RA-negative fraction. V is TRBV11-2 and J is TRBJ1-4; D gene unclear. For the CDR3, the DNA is TGTGCCAGCAGCCGCTTACCCGAGGAAAAACTGTTTTTT. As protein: CASSRLPEEKLFF.